A selection of T cell receptor beta chains follows, all from one sample in a study of cytomegalovirus exposure and HLA in healthy donors. Sequencing used immunoSEQ multiplex PCR; TCRdb keeps in-frame clones, though not all of them. Of 200,000 or so clones listed, 84% are singletons. Specimen: PBMCs. These TCRs come from a woman aged 30 to 39 in good health and CMV-seropositive. Both conserved end residues are part of each CDR3. The D gene is left open where the match is weak. Expanded clones are given a class, and other clones once, few, many or no size at all.

TRBJ1-1 NA TRBD1 TRBV7-9 TGTGCCAGCAGCCCCGGAACGAGGACAGGGTTGGGGAACACTGAAGCTTTCTTT CASSPGTRTGLGNTEAFF
TRBJ1-5 NA TRBD1 TRBV27 TGTGCCAGCAGTTTAGACAGGGAGTCTCAGCCCCAGCATTTT CASSLDRESQPQHF
TRBJ2-7 NA NA TRBV19 TGTGCCAGTAGTATGAATGGAGCCTACGAGCAGTACTTC CASSMNGAYEQYF
TRBJ1-1 once TRBD1 TRBV9 TGTGCCAGCAGCGTGACAGGGGAGAGCACTGAAGCTTTCTTT CASSVTGESTEAFF
TRBJ2-3 few NA TRBV5-1 TGCGCCAGCAGCTTGGCCAGGGCCACAGATACGCAGTATTTT CASSLARATDTQYF
TRBJ1-5 NA TRBD1 TRBV30 TGTGCCTGGAGAAATCCCGGGACAGGGTTTCAGCCCCAGCATTTT CAWRNPGTGFQPQHF
TRBJ2-1 once NA TRBV6-6 TGTGCCAGCAGTTACGCGGATATCTCCTACAATGAGCAGTTCTTC CASSYADISYNEQFF
TRBJ1-1 few TRBD1 TRBV18 TGTGCCAGCTCCGGGGACAGGGATGAAGCTTTCTTT CASSGDRDEAFF
TRBJ2-2 NA NA TRBV28 TGTGCCAGCAGCCCTTTCCCCGGGAACACCGGGGAGCTGTTTTTT CASSPFPGNTGELFF
TRBJ2-4 NA TRBD1 TRBV2 TGTGCCAGCGGCCCGGGACAGGGATTTCGGGCCAAAAACATTCAGTACTTC CASGPGQGFRAKNIQYF
TRBJ2-1 NA TRBD2 TRBV29-1 TGCAGCGTTTCCCGGACTAGCGGGGGCGGAAGTTACAATGAGCAGTTCTTC CSVSRTSGGGSYNEQFF
TRBJ1-4 NA NA TRBV29-1 TGCAGCGTTGAGGCGGGATCGGCTGTAAGTGAAAAACTGTTTTTT CSVEAGSAVSEKLFF
TRBJ2-1 NA NA TRBV30 TGTGCCTGGAGGGCCAGGGCGAACAATGAGCAGTTCTTC CAWRARANNEQFF
TRBJ2-1 once TRBD1 TRBV2 TGTGCCAGCAGTCAGGGGGTCTACAATGAGCAGTTCTTC CASSQGVYNEQFF
TRBJ2-1 few TRBD2 TRBV9 TGTGCCAGCAGCACAACCGGGACTAGCGTCGACAGCTCCTACAATGAGCAGTTCTTC CASSTTGTSVDSSYNEQFF
TRBJ2-7 NA NA TRBV2 TGTGCCAGCAGCCGCCGGGACTACGAGCAGTACTTC CASSRRDYEQYF
TRBJ2-1 NA NA TRBV5-1 TGCGCCAGCAGCTTGGGTACAGGGTTCAATGAGCAGTTCTTC CASSLGTGFNEQFF
TRBJ1-1 NA NA TRBV7-3 TGTGCCAGCAGCTTAAATGGGGGGAGAACTGAAGCTTTCTTT CASSLNGGRTEAFF
TRBJ1-1 NA NA TRBV2 TGTGCCAGCAGCGAGGGACACCCGAACACTGAAGCTTTCTTT CASSEGHPNTEAFF
TRBJ2-3 NA NA TRBV7-9 TGTGCCAGCAGCCCTACTGTCGATACGCAGTATTTT CASSPTVDTQYF
TRBJ1-5 NA TRBD1 TRBV19 TGTGCCAGTGCTCCAGGGGGGAGTCAGCCCCAGCATTTT CASAPGGSQPQHF
TRBJ2-1 NA TRBD1 TRBV20-1 TGCAGTGCTAGAGGACAGGGGGAAAGGATCTTC CSARGQGERIF
TRBJ2-2 few TRBD1 TRBV5-1 TGCGCCAGCAGCTGGGGACAGGAGACCGGGGAGCTGTTTTTT CASSWGQETGELFF
TRBJ2-3 NA TRBD2 TRBV28 TGTGCCAGCAGTTTCGGGACTAGCGGGACCTCGGGGTATTTT CASSFGTSGTSGYF
TRBJ2-3 NA TRBD2 TRBV13 TGTGCCAGCAGCTTGATGGGACTAGGCGCAGATACGCAGTATTTT CASSLMGLGADTQYF
TRBJ1-1 NA NA TRBV6-5 TGTGCCAGCACCCCGCGAACAGGGTTACAAGGCGAAGCTTTCTTT CASTPRTGLQGEAFF
TRBJ2-7 NA NA TRBV14 TGTGCCAGCAGCCCTTCAGGGGCCCTCCGATCCGAGCAGTACTTC CASSPSGALRSEQYF